Following are 24 T cell receptor beta chains from one sample sequenced in a study of blood T cell repertoires in COVID-19. Libraries were prepared by immunoSEQ multiplex PCR; TCRdb keeps only in-frame clonotypes and omits some of them. Of 300,000 to 400,000 clones in the sample, roughly 87% were seen once. The sample was peripheral blood. All receptors derive from a man aged 50 to 60 with active or convalescent COVID-19.

The CDR3 loop is CASSLGQNSPLHF. CDR3 DNA: TGTGCCAGCAGCTTAGGGCAGAATTCACCCCTCCACTTT. The chain recombines TRBV7-9 with TRBJ1-6; unclear D gene. Germline CDR1 SEHNR, CDR2 FQNEAQ (reference sequence). This CDR3 comprises 13 residues. V lost 1 base and J 7 bases, leaving 5 bases between the germline ends. Supplemented by reference TRBV7-9 and TRBJ1-6, the full variable domain reads DTGVSQNPRHKITKRGQNVTFRCDPISEHNRLYWYRQTLGQGPEFLTYFQNEAQLEKSRLLSDRFSAERPKGSFSTLEIQRTEQGDSAMYLCASSLGQNSPLHFGNGTRLTVT.

This rearrangement joins TRBV3-1 (or the pseudogene TRBV3-2) to TRBJ1-2; TRBD1 matches at 8 bases. V trimming: 5 bases; J trimming: 7 bases; junction bases outside the gene matches: 12. The CDR3 contains 15 residues. The V gene's germline CDR1 is LGHDT and CDR2 YNNKEL (reference sequence). CDR3 residues: CASSSFGQGAGGYTF. The DNA of the CDR3 is TGTGCCAGCAGCTCTTTCGGGCAGGGGGCGGGTGGCTACACCTTC.

J is TRBJ2-5 and V is TRBV11-3; tentative D call: TRBD2 (7 bases). CDR3 length: 15 residues. V dropped 3 bases and J dropped 4 bases, with 15 bases sitting between them. Germline loops: CDR1 SGHNT, CDR2 YENEEA. The CDR3: CASSFGGGEGETQYF. CDR3 sequence (DNA): TGTGCCAGCAGCTTCGGCGGGGGCGAGGGAGAGACCCAGTACTTC.

The rearrangement links TRBV5-1 to TRBJ1-1; D gene ambiguous. Trimming cost V 3 bases and J 5 bases, with 14 bases left between them. Germline CDR1 SGHRS, CDR2 YFSETQ. The CDR3 spans 14 residues. The CDR3 protein is CASSSIPGSTEAFF. In DNA form, the CDR3 reads TGCGCCAGCAGCTCCATCCCGGGTAGTACTGAAGCTTTCTTT.

This clone was detected once. The chain joins TRBV18 to TRBJ2-2; a weak D match, TRBD2 (6 bases). From germline, CDR1 is KGHSH and CDR2 LQKENI. This CDR3 region has 15 residues. The V gene lost 3 bases and the J gene lost 3 bases, with 11 bases spanning the gap. The CDR3 region is CASSPEASDTGELFF. The CDR3 DNA sequence: TGTGCCAGCTCACCGGAGGCTAGCGACACCGGGGAGCTGTTTTTT.

The chain links TRBV28 to TRBJ2-7; 10 bases align to TRBD2. Germline trimming cut 2 bases from V and 3 bases from J; bases unmatched to any gene: 7. Germline V gene lookup returns CDR1 MDHEN and CDR2 SYDVKM. CDR3 length: 16 amino acids. CDR3 region: CASSLTLAGFLYEQYF. DNA for the CDR3: TGTGCCAGCAGTTTAACACTAGCGGGATTTCTCTACGAGCAGTACTTC.

This clone was counted only a few times. The V gene is TRBV7-9, the J gene TRBJ2-2; D possibly corresponds to TRBD2 (5 bases). The CDR3 extends over 16 amino acids. Germline lookup yields CDR1 SEHNR and CDR2 FQNEAQ (reference sequence). V dropped 5 bases and J dropped 1 base, with 14 bases sitting between them. The CDR3 DNA reads TGTGCCAGCAGCCCCCGCGGCGGGCTGAACACCGGGGAGCTGTTTTTT. Amino acid sequence: CASSPRGGLNTGELFF.

The chain is built from TRBV5-6 and TRBJ2-5; TRBD2 agrees at 8 bases. Trimming took 0 bases from V and 4 from J; bases not matched to a gene: 11. Per the germline V gene, CDR1 is SGHDT and CDR2 is YYEEEE. This CDR3 is built from 17 residues. The DNA for the CDR3 is TGTGCCAGCAGCTTGGCCACCCTCCGGGGGGGTGGAGAGACCCAGTACTTC. This codes for CASSLATLRGGGETQYF.

The rearrangement links TRBV19 to TRBJ2-7; D might be TRBD2 (5 bases). The CDR3 consists of 13 residues. The V and J ends lost 6 bases and 2 bases respectively, with 11 bases between them. Germline V gives CDR1 LNHDA, CDR2 SQIVND (reference sequence). The CDR3 sequence: CASSGVVTYEQYF. The DNA for the CDR3 is TGTGCCAGTAGCGGGGTTGTAACCTACGAGCAGTACTTC.

This clone was counted between two and nine times. V usage is TRBV6-5 and J usage is TRBJ1-5; D not certain. The CDR3 has 15 residues. Trimming took off 4 bases at V and 0 bases at J, with 10 bases between the two ends. Germline CDR1 reads MNHEY; CDR2 reads SVGAGI. Here the CDR3 DNA reads TGTGCCAGCAGTTTAGTACCTTATAGCAATCAGCCCCAGCATTTT. Encoded protein: CASSLVPYSNQPQHF.

The chain carries TRBV19 and TRBJ2-2; a possible D gene is TRBD2 (5 bases). The V and J ends lost 3 bases and 2 bases respectively, with 10 bases between them. The CDR3 is 15 amino acids. Per germline, CDR1 LNHDA and CDR2 SQIVND (reference sequence). The DNA of the CDR3 is TGTGCCAGTAGTATTGGGCTAGCCAACACCGGGGAGCTGTTTTTT. It encodes CASSIGLANTGELFF.

Details on this clone: Within the sample, other DNA sequences also encode this same CDR3. The CDR3, as DNA: TGTGCCAGCAGCTTAGGCCAGGGGCTAAATTCACCCCTCCACTTT. Translated: CASSLGQGLNSPLHF. The chain recombines TRBV7-2 with TRBJ1-6, with a tentative D call TRBD1 (6 bases). From germline, CDR1 is SGHTA and CDR2 FQGNSA. V lost 1 base, J lost 7 bases, and 11 bases lay in between. This CDR3 region has 15 residues.

V is TRBV18 and J is TRBJ1-4; no firm D call. V was trimmed by 3 bases and J by 0 bases, leaving 11 bases between them. This CDR3 has 16 residues. CDR1 KGHSH and CDR2 LQKENI come from the germline V gene. Written as DNA, the CDR3 is TGTGCCAGCTCACCCGTGAACAGTGCAACTAATGAAAAACTGTTTTTT. It encodes CASSPVNSATNEKLFF.

The V and J genes are TRBV6-2 or TRBV6-3 and TRBJ1-1; a weak D match, TRBD1 (6 bases). CDR1 MNHEY and CDR2 SVGEGT come from the germline V gene. The CDR3 is 13 amino acids. Trimming stripped 5 bases from V and 1 base from J, with 8 bases between. CDR3 amino acids: CASSLQGNTEAFF. The CDR3 region has the DNA TGTGCCAGCAGTCTACAGGGGAACACTGAAGCTTTCTTT.

With respect to this clone: The identical CDR3 is also encoded by other nucleotide sequences in the sample. The rearrangement links TRBV7-2 to TRBJ1-5; 8 positions match TRBD1. Germline CDR1 is SGHTA and CDR2 is FQGNSA. Unmatched junction bases numbered 2, after V lost 5 bases and J lost 5 bases. This CDR3 has 13 residues. CDR3 sequence reads: CASSLQGDQPQHF. CDR3 in DNA: TGTGCCAGCAGCCTACAGGGGGATCAGCCCCAGCATTTT.

This clone showed up just once. The chain is built from TRBV3-1 (or the pseudogene TRBV3-2) and TRBJ1-4; D not certain. Germline V CDR1 and CDR2: LGHDT, YNNKEL (reference sequence). The V end lost 3 bases, the J end lost 0 bases, and 17 bases lay between the germline ends. The CDR3 loop spans 18 amino acids. CDR3 sequence reads: CASSHSPHRSATNEKLFF. Here the CDR3 DNA reads TGTGCCAGCAGCCATTCACCACACCGCAGTGCAACTAATGAAAAACTGTTTTTT.

For this clone: The sample carries other DNA sequences with the same CDR3. The rearrangement links TRBV5-1 to TRBJ2-5; TRBD1 agrees at 9 bases. J was trimmed by 1 base and V by 4 bases; bases with no gene match: 2. The CDR3 extends over 14 amino acids. CDR1 is SGHRS, CDR2 YFSETQ, per germline. The CDR3 DNA reads TGCGCCAGCAGCCTGGGACAGGGCCAAGAGACCCAGTACTTC. Protein: CASSLGQGQETQYF.

The gene calls are TRBV6-2 or TRBV6-3 and TRBJ1-5, with 12 bases matching TRBD1. CDR1 and CDR2 (germline): MNHEY, SVGEGT. CDR3 length: 15 residues. With V trimmed by 5 bases and J by 6 bases, 5 bases remained unmatched. The CDR3 loop is CASSQGQGAFQPQHF. CDR3 bases: TGTGCCAGCAGTCAGGGACAGGGGGCATTTCAGCCCCAGCATTTT.

The rearrangement links TRBV18 to TRBJ1-2; 8 bases match TRBD1. This CDR3 contains 13 residues. Germline trimming cut 8 bases from V and 4 bases from J; bases unmatched to any gene: 6. Germline V CDR1 and CDR2: KGHSH, LQKENI. The CDR3 reads CASARDRSYGYTF. The CDR3 DNA is TGTGCCAGCGCGAGGGACAGGAGCTATGGCTACACCTTC. Using reference TRBV18 and TRBJ1-2 for the parts outside the CDR3, the full variable domain is NAGVMQNPRHLVRRRGQEARLRCSPMKGHSHVYWYRQLPEEGLKFMVYLQKENIIDESGMPKERFSAEFPKEGPSILRIQQVVRGDSAAYFCASARDRSYGYTFGSGTRLTVV.

V and J are TRBV18 and TRBJ2-1, with D possibly matching TRBD2 (5 bases). Germline lookup yields CDR1 KGHSH and CDR2 LQKENI. This CDR3 comprises 15 residues. Trimming took off 3 bases at V and 2 bases at J, with 11 bases between the two ends. In DNA, the CDR3 is TGTGCCAGCTCACCCAGACCGGGGACCTACAATGAGCAGTTCTTC. Translating it yields CASSPRPGTYNEQFF.

The V and J genes are TRBV2 and TRBJ1-5; 7 bases are shared with TRBD1. In germline, CDR1 is SNHLY, CDR2 FYNNEI. CDR3 size: 16 residues. V lost 4 bases, J lost 0 bases, and 6 bases stayed unmatched. The CDR3: CASSGDRFYSNQPQHF. The CDR3 DNA reads TGTGCCAGCAGTGGGGACAGATTCTATAGCAATCAGCCCCAGCATTTT.

The chain links TRBV13 to TRBJ2-7; the match to TRBD2 covers 10 bases. The CDR3 loop spans 13 amino acids. The V gene's germline CDR1 is PRHDT and CDR2 FYEKMQ (reference sequence). The V and J ends lost 5 bases and 7 bases, in that order; junction bases with no gene match: 5. CDR3 sequence reads: CASSLSGGREQYF. The CDR3 nucleotides are TGTGCCAGCAGCCTTAGCGGGGGGCGAGAGCAGTACTTC.

This chain connects TRBV4-3 to TRBJ1-1; TRBD1 is a possible D gene (5 bases). From germline, CDR1 is LGHNA and CDR2 YSLEER. The CDR3 sequence is 16 residues long. Deletions cut 0 bases from V and 7 bases from J, with 18 bases between. In DNA form, the CDR3 reads TGCGCCAGCAGCCAAGATCATTCTGGGGGGATAGGTGAAGCTTTCTTT. Translating it yields CASSQDHSGGIGEAFF.

The chain combines TRBV2 with TRBJ2-3, with D possibly being TRBD1 (6 bases). V lost 10 bases to trimming and J lost 4 bases, with 21 bases between them. CDR3 size: 15 residues. Germline CDR1 is SNHLY and CDR2 is FYNNEI. CDR3 bases: TGTGCCACTCAACCTACAGGGTCAGGGGCAGATACGCAGTATTTT. Its protein is CATQPTGSGADTQYF.